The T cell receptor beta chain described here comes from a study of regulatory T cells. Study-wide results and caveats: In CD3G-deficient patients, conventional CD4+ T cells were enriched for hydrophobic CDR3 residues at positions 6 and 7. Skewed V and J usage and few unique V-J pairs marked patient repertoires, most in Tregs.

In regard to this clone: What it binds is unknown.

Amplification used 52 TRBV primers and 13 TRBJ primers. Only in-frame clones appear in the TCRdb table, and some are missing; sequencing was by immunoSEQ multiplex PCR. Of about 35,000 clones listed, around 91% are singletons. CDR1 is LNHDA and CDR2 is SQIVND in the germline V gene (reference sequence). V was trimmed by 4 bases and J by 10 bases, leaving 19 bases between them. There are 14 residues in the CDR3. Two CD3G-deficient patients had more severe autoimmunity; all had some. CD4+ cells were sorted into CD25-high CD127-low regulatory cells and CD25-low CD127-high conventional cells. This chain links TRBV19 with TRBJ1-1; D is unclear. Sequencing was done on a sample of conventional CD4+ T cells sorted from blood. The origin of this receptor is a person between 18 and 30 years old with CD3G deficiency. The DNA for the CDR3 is TGTGCCAGTAGTACTCTCGGCAGCGCGGCAAGAGCTTTCTTT. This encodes CASSTLGSAARAFF.